The 24 T cell receptor beta chains listed next were all sequenced from one sample in a study of identical twins. Using its own MiXCR run on the 5' RACE reads, TCRdb lists one record per CDR3 protein. The sample holds some 200,000 distinct CDR3 sequences, more than 6.5% seen once. The sample also formed part of further work on yellow fever vaccine responses in identical twins.

The sample comprised memory (CD45RO+) T cells sorted from blood. These receptors were collected from a woman younger than 30 in good health.

Concerning this clonotype itself: This may stem from a read error, because a much larger clone lies one nucleotide away. This chain uses TRBV4-3 with TRBJ2-1, with 8 bases lining up with TRBD2. This CDR3 region has 14 residues. The germline CDR1 and CDR2 sequences are LGHNA and YSLEER. Trimming took 4 bases from V and 12 from J; bases not matched to a gene: 11. The chain's CDR3 is CASSRLAGLLVQFF. The CDR3 DNA reads TGCGCCAGCAGCCGGCTAGCGGGTCTCCTTGTGCAGTTCTTC.

The rearrangement joins TRBV9 to TRBJ2-5; D is possibly TRBD2 (6 bases). The length of the CDR3 is 14 residues. The germline CDR1 and CDR2 sequences are SGDLS and YYNGEE. Between the trimmed V and J ends, which lost 0 bases and 7 bases, there was a span of 13 bases. The CDR3 loop is CASSVDPIGGTQYF. In DNA, the CDR3 is TGTGCCAGCAGCGTAGATCCGATCGGGGGGACCCAGTACTTC.

This clonotype was observed at least ten times. The V and J genes are TRBV7-2 and TRBJ2-1, with D uncertain. Per germline, CDR1 SGHTA and CDR2 FQGNSA. Trimming cost V 2 bases and J 10 bases, with 12 bases left between them. The CDR3 loop spans 13 amino acids. Here the CDR3 DNA reads TGTGCCAGCAGCTTAAGGAACGTGAAGGAGCAGTTCTTC. This gives the protein CASSLRNVKEQFF.

Many counts were recorded for this clonotype. In DNA form, the CDR3 reads TGTGCCAGCTCACCAGGGGATCCCAAGGGGAATGAGCAGTTCTTC. Its translation: CASSPGDPKGNEQFF. This chain links TRBV18 with TRBJ2-1; a possible D gene is TRBD1 (5 bases). Trimming shortened V by 2 bases and J by 7 bases, and 15 bases separated the two germline ends. CDR1 and CDR2 (germline): KGHSH, LQKENI. This CDR3 comprises 15 residues.

This clonotype was picked up many times. The rearrangement links TRBV7-9 to TRBJ1-2, with 7 bases matching TRBD1. Per the germline V gene, CDR1 is SEHNR and CDR2 is FQNEAQ (reference sequence). The V segment lost 5 bases and the J segment 4 bases; nucleotides outside the gene matches: 16. The CDR3 spans 17 residues. For the CDR3, the DNA is TGTGCCAGCAGCCCAAATGATAGGACAGGCGGGGCCTATGGCTACACCTTC. Translation: CASSPNDRTGGAYGYTF.

Only a few counts were recorded for this clonotype. The chain recombines TRBV10-3 with TRBJ2-1, with D tentatively TRBD2 (6 bases). The CDR3 runs 15 residues. Trimming cost V 2 bases and J 9 bases, with 17 bases left between them. CDR1 is ENHRY, CDR2 SYGVKD, per germline. The CDR3 is CAISEVLAVRGEQFF. In nucleotides, the CDR3 is TGTGCCATCAGTGAGGTATTAGCGGTGAGGGGTGAGCAGTTCTTC.

In this sample, this clonotype turned up many times. The chain couples TRBV10-3 to TRBJ2-1, with 9 nucleotides matching TRBD2. With 8 bases clipped from V and 8 bases from J, the junction kept 7 bases outside the gene matches. Germline V lookup: CDR1 ENHRY, CDR2 SYGVKD. This CDR3 spans 13 amino acids. The CDR3 DNA follows: TGTGCCATCCGTCCAGCGGGAGGCGATGAGCAGTTCTTC. Protein sequence: CAIRPAGGDEQFF.

This chain connects TRBV20-1 to TRBJ1-1; no definite D call. V lost 1 base to trimming and J lost 1 base, with 13 bases between them. The length of the CDR3 is 15 residues. Per the germline V gene, CDR1 is DFQATT and CDR2 is SNEGSKA (reference sequence). The CDR3 nucleotides read TGCAGTGCTAGAGGCGTGCCACCTCGGAACACTGAAGCTTTCTTT. It specifies CSARGVPPRNTEAFF.

The chain couples TRBV11-2 to TRBJ2-7, with 7 bases identical to TRBD1. Germline assignment: CDR1 SGHAT and CDR2 FQNNGV. The CDR3 is 15 residues long. The J segment lost 2 bases and the V segment lost 1 base, leaving 5 bases of the junction unmatched. In DNA form, the CDR3 reads TGTGCCAGCAGCTTAGTCAGGGGGATAGCCTACGAGCAGTACTTC. Translating gives CASSLVRGIAYEQYF.

The chain couples TRBV5-1 to TRBJ2-5; weak D call: TRBD1 (8 bases). The V end was cut by 3 bases, the J end by 7 bases, with 19 bases between. The CDR3 contains 15 residues. Germline-derived CDR1 and CDR2 are SGHRS and YFSETQ. CDR3 sequence reads: CASSSQGGKQVTQYF. The CDR3 DNA reads as TGCGCCAGCAGCTCACAGGGGGGGAAGCAGGTGACCCAGTACTTC.

This clonotype was found many times. This chain uses TRBV12-3 or TRBV12-4 with TRBJ1-6; D is ambiguous. The V and J ends lost 5 bases and 9 bases respectively, with 14 bases between them. This CDR3 region has 14 residues. This CDR3 reads CASSHRGSSSPLHF. In nucleotides, the CDR3 is TGTGCCAGCAGTCATCGCGGGTCATCTTCACCCCTCCACTTT.

Only a few counts were recorded for this clonotype. The CDR3 DNA reads TGTGCCAGCAGCACCCGGAGACTAGCGGGACTCAGCACAGATACGCAGTATTTT. Its translation is CASSTRRLAGLSTDTQYF. The chain recombines TRBV12-3 or TRBV12-4 with TRBJ2-3; 11 nucleotides align to TRBD2. The CDR3 runs 18 residues. J gave up 0 bases and V 6 bases, and 11 bases lay outside the gene matches.

This clonotype was detected a few times. This chain joins TRBV20-1 and TRBJ2-2, with D possibly being TRBD1 (5 bases). This CDR3 is built from 14 residues. From germline, CDR1 is DFQATT and CDR2 SNEGSKA (reference sequence). V was pared by 3 bases and J by 6 bases, with 14 bases between. The CDR3 DNA reads as TGCAGTGCTAGTTTGGCAGGGATCGCCGGGGAGCTGTTTTTT. It translates to CSASLAGIAGELFF.

This clonotype was detected ten times or more. The chain carries TRBV4-3 and TRBJ2-6; D gene uncertain. CDR3 length: 16 amino acids. Germline V gene sequence: CDR1 LGHNA, CDR2 YSLEER. Trimming removed 0 bases at V and 1 base at J, with 7 bases between. The CDR3 protein is CASSQDGISGANVLTF. The CDR3 region has the DNA TGCGCCAGCAGCCAAGATGGGATATCTGGGGCCAACGTCCTGACTTTC.

This chain connects TRBV5-4 to TRBJ2-3; D gene uncertain. CDR1 is SGHNT and CDR2 is YYREEE in the germline V gene (reference sequence). Trimming removed 4 bases at V and 2 bases at J, with 17 bases between. CDR3 size: 16 residues. The CDR3 DNA sequence: TGTGCCAGCAGCCTACAGCCGCGTGGCCCCACAGATACGCAGTATTTT. It translates to CASSLQPRGPTDTQYF.

This clonotype has only a few counts. The rearrangement joins TRBV20-1 to TRBJ2-1; 13 bases line up with TRBD2. Germline CDR1 is DFQATT and CDR2 is SNEGSKA (reference sequence). V was pared by 4 bases and J by 9 bases, with 9 bases of the junction left unmatched. This CDR3 has 15 amino acids. CDR3 sequence: CSANILAGGPGEQFF. CDR3 sequence (DNA): TGCAGTGCTAATATACTAGCGGGGGGGCCCGGTGAGCAGTTCTTC.

The DNA of the CDR3 is TGTGCCAGCAGCTTGGGGGGGGTCGGCACTGAAGCTTTCTTT. It translates to CASSLGGVGTEAFF. The chain joins TRBV7-9 to TRBJ1-1; tentatively, D is TRBD1 (5 bases). Germline V CDR1 and CDR2: SEHNR, FQNEAQ (reference sequence). The CDR3 spans 14 residues. Trimming pared 3 bases from V and 4 bases from J, leaving 12 bases between. Combining the CDR3 with reference TRBV7-9 and TRBJ1-1 gives the whole variable domain DTGVSQNPRHKITKRGQNVTFRCDPISEHNRLYWYRQTLGQGPEFLTYFQNEAQLEKSRLLSDRFSAERPKGSFSTLEIQRTEQGDSAMYLCASSLGGVGTEAFFGQGTRLTVV.

This clonotype was observed many times. The chain combines TRBV6-2 or TRBV6-3 with TRBJ2-1, with a weak D call TRBD2 (6 bases). This CDR3 spans 16 amino acids. V lost 5 bases and J 0 bases, leaving 14 bases between the germline ends. Germline V gene data show CDR1 as MNHEY and CDR2 as SVGEGT. The CDR3 bases are TGTGCCAGCAGTCCCGGGACTGTAAGCTCCTACAATGAGCAGTTCTTC. Amino acids: CASSPGTVSSYNEQFF.

This clonotype was counted a few times. The chain is built from TRBV7-2 and TRBJ2-3; the D is unclear. V was pared by 1 base and J by 5 bases, with 13 bases between. This CDR3 comprises 15 residues. Germline CDR1 reads SGHTA; CDR2 reads FQGNSA. The CDR3 region is CASSLEGIGIDTQYF. The CDR3 DNA follows: TGTGCCAGCAGCTTAGAAGGGATAGGAATAGATACGCAGTATTTT.

The V gene is TRBV7-9, the J gene TRBJ2-1; unclear D gene. The ends were cut back, 2 bases at V and 0 bases at J, with 11 bases in the middle. In germline, CDR1 is SEHNR, CDR2 FQNEAQ (reference sequence). The CDR3 has 16 amino acids. CDR3: CASSLLTFFSYNEQFF. The CDR3 DNA is TGTGCCAGCAGCTTACTGACATTTTTCTCCTACAATGAGCAGTTCTTC.

This clonotype was counted many times. V gene TRBV12-3 or TRBV12-4 combines with J gene TRBJ1-2; possibly TRBD1 for D (5 bases). V was pared by 3 bases and J by 4 bases, with 9 bases between. This CDR3 region has 13 residues. The CDR3 DNA reads as TGTGCCAGCAGTTTCGGGACGGTCTATGGCTACACCTTC. It yields the protein CASSFGTVYGYTF.

This clonotype was recorded many times. This rearrangement joins TRBV6-5 to TRBJ1-1; no definite D call. The CDR3 has 13 amino acids. V lost 4 bases to trimming and J lost 1 base, with 7 bases between them. Germline CDR1 is MNHEY and CDR2 is SVGAGI. As DNA, the CDR3 is TGTGCCAGCAGTTTGTGGCAGAACACTGAAGCTTTCTTT. Amino acid sequence: CASSLWQNTEAFF.

At least ten counts were recorded for this clonotype. The V call is TRBV5-1, the J call TRBJ1-1, with 7 positions matching TRBD1. After removal of 4 bases from V and 1 base from J, the junction contained 4 bases not matched to a gene. CDR3 size: 14 residues. Germline CDR1 SGHRS, CDR2 YFSETQ. CDR3 residues: CASSRQGSNTEAFF. The CDR3 DNA follows: TGCGCCAGCAGCCGACAGGGATCGAACACTGAAGCTTTCTTT.

This clonotype was detected a few times. The chain employs TRBV27 and TRBJ1-1; 7 nucleotides match TRBD1. V lost 5 bases, J lost 6 bases, and 9 bases stayed unmatched. In germline, CDR1 is MNHEY, CDR2 SMNVEV (reference sequence). The CDR3 has 14 residues. The CDR3 DNA reads TGTGCCAGCAGTCTAAACAGGGGAGGCGCTGAAGCTTTCTTT. Translation: CASSLNRGGAEAFF.